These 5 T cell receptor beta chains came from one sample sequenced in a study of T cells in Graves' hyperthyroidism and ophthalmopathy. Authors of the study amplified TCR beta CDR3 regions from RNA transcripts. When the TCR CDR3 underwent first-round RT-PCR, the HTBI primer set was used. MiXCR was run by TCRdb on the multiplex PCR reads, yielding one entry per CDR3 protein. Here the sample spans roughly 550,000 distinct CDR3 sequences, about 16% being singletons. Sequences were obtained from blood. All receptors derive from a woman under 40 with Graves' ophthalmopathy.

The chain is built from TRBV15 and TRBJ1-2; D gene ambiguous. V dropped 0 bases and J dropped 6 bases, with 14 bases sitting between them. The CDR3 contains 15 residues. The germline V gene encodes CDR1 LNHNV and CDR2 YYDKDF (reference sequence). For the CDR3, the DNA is TGTGCCACCAGCAGAGATTTTGATGCCGGGGATGGCTACACCTTC. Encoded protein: CATSRDFDAGDGYTF. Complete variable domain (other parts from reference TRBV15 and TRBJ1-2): DAMVIQNPRYQVTQFGKPVTLSCSQTLNHNVMYWYQQKSSQAPKLLFHYYDKDFNNEADTPDNFQSRRPNTSFCFLDIRSPGLGDTAMYLCATSRDFDAGDGYTFGSGTRLTVV.

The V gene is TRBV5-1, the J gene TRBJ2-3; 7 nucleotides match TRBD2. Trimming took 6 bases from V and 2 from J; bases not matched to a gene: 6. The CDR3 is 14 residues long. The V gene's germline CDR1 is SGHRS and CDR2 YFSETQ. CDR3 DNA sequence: TGCGCCAGCAAAAGGGACTATTCCACAGATACGCAGTATTTT. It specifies CASKRDYSTDTQYF.

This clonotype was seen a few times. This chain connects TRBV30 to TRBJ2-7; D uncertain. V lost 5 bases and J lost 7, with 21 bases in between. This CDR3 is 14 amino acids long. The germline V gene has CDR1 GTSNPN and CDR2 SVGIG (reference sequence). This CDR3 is CAWDPRPPTREQYF. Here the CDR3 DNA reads TGTGCCTGGGACCCGAGACCCCCTACGAGGGAGCAGTACTTC.

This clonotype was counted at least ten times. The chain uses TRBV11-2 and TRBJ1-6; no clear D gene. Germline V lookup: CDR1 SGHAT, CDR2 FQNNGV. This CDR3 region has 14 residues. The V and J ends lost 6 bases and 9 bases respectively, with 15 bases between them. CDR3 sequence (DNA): TGTGCCAGCAGTCAAACTCCGGGCGGTTCACCCCTCCACTTT. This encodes CASSQTPGGSPLHF. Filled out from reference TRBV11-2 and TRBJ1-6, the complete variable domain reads EAGVAQSPRYKIIEKRQSVAFWCNPISGHATLYWYQQILGQGPKLLIQFQNNGVVDDSQLPKDRFSAERLKGVDSTLKIQPAKLEDSAVYLCASSQTPGGSPLHFGNGTRLTVT.

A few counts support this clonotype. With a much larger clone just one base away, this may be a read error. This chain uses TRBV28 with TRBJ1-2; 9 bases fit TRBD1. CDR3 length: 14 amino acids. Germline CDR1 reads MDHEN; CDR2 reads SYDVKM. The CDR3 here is CARSTPGQGYGYTF. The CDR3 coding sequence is TGTGCCCGCAGTACTCCGGGACAGGGATATGGCTACACCTTC.